The 10 T cell receptor beta chains below all came from one sample that was sequenced in a study of OX40 agonist ivuxolimab in advanced cancers. Only in-frame clones appear in the TCRdb table, and some are missing; sequencing was by immunoSEQ multiplex PCR. The table has tens of thousands of clones, around four fifths seen once. Specimen: CD4+ or CD8+ T cells sorted from blood, collected in a trial of the OX40 agonist ivuxolimab. The receptors here all came from an adult with an advanced solid tumor such as melanoma, head and neck, liver or kidney cancer.

The chain is built from TRBV5-6 and TRBJ2-5; D is tentatively TRBD1 or TRBD2 (5 bases each). This CDR3 comprises 15 residues. Germline CDR1 SGHDT, CDR2 YYEEEE. The V end lost 3 bases, the J end lost 2 bases, and 14 bases lay between the germline ends. In DNA form, the CDR3 reads TGTGCCAGCAGCTCCGGGACGGTGGATCAAGAGACCCAGTACTTC. Translation: CASSSGTVDQETQYF.

This chain joins TRBV27 and TRBJ1-1; D gene uncertain. The V gene's germline CDR1 is MNHEY and CDR2 SMNVEV (reference sequence). V shed 3 bases and J shed 0 bases, with 5 bases lying between them. The CDR3 runs to 13 residues. CDR3 DNA sequence: TGTGCCAGCAGTTTGACACTGAACACTGAAGCTTTCTTT. Its protein is CASSLTLNTEAFF.

The chain uses TRBV7-2 and TRBJ2-4; 9 positions match TRBD2. The CDR3 runs 17 residues. Germline V gene lookup returns CDR1 SGHTA and CDR2 FQGNSA. Trimming cost V 1 base and J 4 bases; bases outside gene matches: 8. The CDR3 reads CASSLGLLAGAKNIQYF. CDR3 DNA sequence: TGTGCCAGCAGCTTAGGTCTCTTAGCGGGGGCTAAAAACATTCAGTACTTC.

J is TRBJ1-2 and V is TRBV9; D unresolved. Germline assignment: CDR1 SGDLS and CDR2 YYNGEE. Between the trimmed V and J ends, which lost 0 bases and 1 base, there was a span of 4 bases. The CDR3 contains 13 residues. The CDR3 region has the DNA TGTGCCAGCAGCGTAGGCAGTAACTATGGCTACACCTTC. Amino acids: CASSVGSNYGYTF.

This clone was seen only a few times. The V gene is TRBV10-3, the J gene TRBJ1-2; D is unresolved. The CDR3 is made up of 16 amino acids. Germline lookup yields CDR1 ENHRY and CDR2 SYGVKD. Between the trimmed V and J ends, which lost 0 bases and 3 bases, there was a span of 14 bases. In DNA form, the CDR3 reads TGTGCCATCAGTGAGTCGGGAAATACGGGGTACTATGGCTACACCTTC. Residues: CAISESGNTGYYGYTF.

The chain joins TRBV29-1 to TRBJ1-1, with a possible D match to TRBD1 (6 bases). Germline assignment: CDR1 SQVTM and CDR2 ANQGSEA. This CDR3 comprises 10 residues. Trimming cost V 7 bases and J 8 bases, with 11 bases left between them. CDR3 loop: CSALRGEAFF. In DNA form, the CDR3 reads TGCAGCGCCCTGAGGGGGGAAGCTTTCTTT.

J is TRBJ2-5 and V is TRBV27, with 10 bases aligning to TRBD1. V trimming: 4 bases; J trimming: 1 base; junction bases outside the gene matches: 6. The CDR3 covers 16 residues. Germline lookup yields CDR1 MNHEY and CDR2 SMNVEV (reference sequence). The CDR3 is CASSSGDRGSQETQYF. The CDR3 coding sequence is TGTGCCAGCAGTTCAGGGGACAGGGGCTCCCAAGAGACCCAGTACTTC.

The chain uses TRBV5-1 and TRBJ1-2, with D uncertain. CDR3 length: 11 residues. Germline lookup yields CDR1 SGHRS and CDR2 YFSETQ. The V gene lost 3 bases and the J gene lost 7 bases, with 7 bases spanning the gap. CDR3 protein: CASSWGGGYTF. In DNA, the CDR3 is TGCGCCAGCAGCTGGGGTGGTGGCTACACCTTC.

This chain connects TRBV7-9 to TRBJ1-1; TRBD1 might be the D (5 bases). V was pared by 5 bases and J by 1 base, with 11 bases between. The germline gives CDR1 SEHNR, CDR2 FQNEAQ (reference sequence). The CDR3 has 14 residues. CDR3 region: CASSITGGNTEAFF. CDR3 nucleotide sequence: TGTGCCAGCAGCATTACGGGGGGGAACACTGAAGCTTTCTTT. The full variable domain, completed using reference TRBV7-9 and TRBJ1-1, is DTGVSQNPRHKITKRGQNVTFRCDPISEHNRLYWYRQTLGQGPEFLTYFQNEAQLEKSRLLSDRFSAERPKGSFSTLEIQRTEQGDSAMYLCASSITGGNTEAFFGQGTRLTVV.

The chain couples TRBV6-5 to TRBJ1-1; 8 positions agree with TRBD1. There are 15 residues in the CDR3. J gave up 1 base and V 0 bases, and 1 base lay outside the gene matches. Germline CDR1 is MNHEY and CDR2 is SVGAGI. CDR3 DNA: TGTGCCAGCAGTTACTCAGGGACAGGGAACACTGAAGCTTTCTTT. Protein product: CASSYSGTGNTEAFF.